This record covers a single T cell receptor beta chain. Residents of about two dozen US areas, aged about 18 to 95 years, made up the participants. This entry comes from a study of blood T cell repertoires in COVID-19. Overall study context: The origin of the acute and convalescent COVID-19 samples was the United States, Italy and Spain. The cDNA or gDNA used as material had been derived from T cells, B-cell-depleted T cells, or PBMCs.

This CDR3 is 18 amino acids long. Germline V gene sequence: CDR1 LGHNA, CDR2 YNFKEQ. The V segment lost 0 bases and the J segment 2 bases; nucleotides outside the gene matches: 4. Per the study methods: Reference gene primer amplification gave estimated nucleated cell counts. Using immunoSEQ multiplex PCR, the repertoire was profiled, and TCRdb retains in-frame clones only, with some absent. For V, J and clone size, that table is used; D and trimming come from the DNA. The sample has about 240,000 clones, about 87% seen once; the top ten hold 2.5% to 3%. The V call is TRBV4-2, the J call TRBJ2-6, with 10 bases aligning to TRBD1. This clonotype was sampled from a woman aged 25 to 39 with acute COVID-19. The sequenced material came from PBMCs or T cells enriched from blood (not recorded which). CDR3 nucleotides: TGTGCCAGCAGCCAAGATCGAGGACAGGGGGCTGGGGCCAACGTCCTGACTTTC. Its protein product is CASSQDRGQGAGANVLTF.